Reported below is one TCR beta chain. Its cognate antigen has yet to be identified. Within one base of it there is no much larger clone, and no base qualities were kept. This entry is derived from a study of regulatory T cells in long-lasting Graves disease (dated by TCRdb to the early 2020s). Notes on the research overall: Persistent Graves' disease was defined as persistently positive TSH receptor autoantibodies together with antithyroid drug treatment for over 5 years. A total of about 35 samples underwent TCR sequencing, from about 13 patients with persistent Graves' disease and 20 or so patients with newly diagnosed Graves' disease. This study used TCR sequencing and RNA sequencing of peripheral blood to compare persistent Graves' disease patients against newly diagnosed Graves' disease patients. On average, persistent Graves' disease patients in the clinical cohort had been on antithyroid drugs for approximately ten years. The study took place in China and was registered as a clinical trial. Study-level results and caveats: Persistent Graves' disease patients showed lower TCR Shannon entropy and fewer highly expanded clones than newly diagnosed patients, suggesting clonal expansion. The study examined only peripheral blood because the primary lesion, thyroid tissue, could not be accessed. TRBV28, TRBJ1-2 and TRBJ2-5 were preferentially used in persistent disease, while TRBV20-1 and TRBJ2-1 were favored in newly diagnosed disease. The small sample size was acknowledged by the authors as a limitation that may reduce accuracy. A larger number of public clonotypes was shared among persistent patients (approximately 2,500) than among newly diagnosed patients (around 890). Sequencing and analysis were limited to the TCR beta chain.

CDR1 and CDR2 are read off the germline V gene as SGHAT and FQNNGV. Counted from cysteine to phenylalanine, this CDR3 has 18 amino acids. The only DNA kept is the CDR3, 54 bases in frame from the first base. The V end loses 1 base and the J end loses 6 bases, and a stretch of 19 bases separates them. In light of the paper, this sample's time point label describes: persistent/refractory GD, antithyroid drugs over 5 years with positive TRAb. For both TCR sequencing and RNA sequencing, RNA was extracted from PBMCs in TRIzol. The diagnosis of Graves' disease was made according to American Thyroid Association guidelines. Recruitment of patients was carried out at an endocrinology department in Xi'an, China. From each patient, 8 to 10 milliliters of peripheral blood was collected into an EDTA anticoagulant tube. Ficoll Paque Plus density gradient separation was used to isolate PBMCs, and no additional T cell sorting was done. RNA quality was checked with an Agilent 2100 Bioanalyzer and agarose gel, and concentration with a NanoDrop 2000.

The library came from multiplex PCR. This sample was sequenced with an Illumina HiSeq 4000. CDR3 regions were amplified by Arm-PCR with iRepertoire HTBI primers to construct TCR beta libraries. Gel purification was performed on PCR products prior to sequencing. The paper's data handling went like this. Gene usage analysis of CDR3 amino acid clonotypes used the roughly 60 TRBV and fewer than 15 TRBJ segments found across samples. Filtered high-quality paired reads were merged into contigs using COPE and FqMerger. BLAST was used to align contigs to IMGT TRBV, TRBD and TRBJ reference genes, and CDR3 was defined according to IMGT. Any clonotype with a frequency above 0.1% was counted as a highly expanded clone. Repertoire diversity was measured by Shannon entropy, and V-J evenness by the Gini coefficient. A clonotype was considered public if more than one individual shared it. In TCRdb, the public reads were trimmed at Q25 with fastp and aligned with MiXCR, with productive beta chains retained. Merged by CDR3 protein, the rows form single entries marked with the most common genes and DNA. TCRdb's processing, not the study's, gives the V and J calls here. The sample table contains about 470,000 distinct CDR3 sequences; only one count was recorded for 20% to 25% of them. The ten top clones hold 7% to 9% of the sample.

The sequence is built from TRBV11-2 and TRBJ1-6; the D gene is not confidently resolved. Sequenced material: peripheral blood mononuclear cells (PBMCs), taken when the disease was refractory, from a patient treated with antithyroid drugs. This receptor was obtained from a female donor with Graves disease. CDR3 loop: CASSLVGVGPTANSPLHF. The DNA reads TGTGCCAGCAGCTTAGTCGGGGTGGGCCCCACCGCTAATTCACCCCTCCACTTT.